Detailed here is one TCR beta chain. Its antigen is unknown. With a J-beta primer mix and a sample-barcoded 5' primer, a second PCR ran about 6 to 11 cycles. Via MiXCR, TCRdb re-called the 5' RACE reads, giving one row per CDR3 protein. The repertoire includes some 750,000 distinct CDR3 sequences, over 20% of them detected once, and less than 25% sits in the top ten. CDR1 is DFQATT and CDR2 is SNEGSKA in the germline V gene (reference sequence). V was clipped by 0 bases and J by 4 bases; unmatched bases: 5. There are 15 residues in the CDR3. These data come from a study of blood T cells in healthy people across ages. For the study at large: Capture via template switching afforded approximately one barcoded beta molecule per two T cells. Study-wide results and caveats: A strong correlation was found between TCR beta diversity and the percentage of naive T cells. Per million T cells, the diversity of TCR beta decreased roughly linearly as age advanced.

This chain joins TRBV20-1 and TRBJ2-3, with 9 bases fitting TRBD1. The source material was blood. This clonotype originated in a man between 65 and 79 years old in good health. The chain's CDR3 is CSARDMRQGADTQYF. In nucleotides, the CDR3 is TGCAGTGCTAGAGATATGAGACAGGGGGCAGATACGCAGTATTTT.